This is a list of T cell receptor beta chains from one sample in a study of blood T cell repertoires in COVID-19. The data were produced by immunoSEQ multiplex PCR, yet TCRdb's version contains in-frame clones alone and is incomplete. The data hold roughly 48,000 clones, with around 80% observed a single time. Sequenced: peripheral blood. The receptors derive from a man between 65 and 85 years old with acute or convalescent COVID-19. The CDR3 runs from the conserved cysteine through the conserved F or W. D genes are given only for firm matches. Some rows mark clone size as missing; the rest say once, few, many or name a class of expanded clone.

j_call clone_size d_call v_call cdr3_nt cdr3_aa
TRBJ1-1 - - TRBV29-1 - CSVATGIF
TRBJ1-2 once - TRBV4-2 TGTGCCAGCAGCTCAAGATCGATGGGGGCGGGCTATGGCTACACCTTC CASSSRSMGAGYGYTF
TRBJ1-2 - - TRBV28 TGTGCCAGCAGTTTACCCCCCGGGAGGGAGACCTATGGCTACACCTTC CASSLPPGRETYGYTF
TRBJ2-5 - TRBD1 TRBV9 TGTGCCAGCAGCGTGACAGGGGGGTGGGAGACCCAGTACTTC CASSVTGGWETQYF
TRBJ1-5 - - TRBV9 TGTGCCAGCACAGGGTGTAGGGCTACATTTCAGCCCCAGCATTTT CASTGCRATFQPQHF
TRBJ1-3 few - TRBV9 TGTGCCAGCAGCGTAGATTCCGGACATCCCTCTGGAAACACCATATATTTT CASSVDSGHPSGNTIYF
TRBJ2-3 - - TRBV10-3 TGTGCCATCAGGTGGGAGCAGAGCACAGATACGCAGTATTTT CAIRWEQSTDTQYF
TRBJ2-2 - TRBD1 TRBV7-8 TGTGCCAGCAGGAGACCGGGACAGCCACTGCTATCGAACACCGGGGAGCTGTTTTTT CASRRPGQPLLSNTGELFF
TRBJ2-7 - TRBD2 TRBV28 TGTGCCAGCAGTGGGACTAGCGCGAGCTCCTACGAGCAGTACTTC CASSGTSASSYEQYF
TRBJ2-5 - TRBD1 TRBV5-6 TGTGCCAGCAGCAGTCCGGGACAGGGGGAAGAGACCCAGTACTTC CASSSPGQGEETQYF
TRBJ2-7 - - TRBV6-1 TGTGCCAGCAGTGAACGGCCCTGGCTAGACTTC CASSERPWLDF
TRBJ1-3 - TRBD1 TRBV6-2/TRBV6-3 TGTGCCAGCAGCTCCAACGACAGGGCGAGGAGGTACTCTGGAAACACCATATATTTT CASSSNDRARRYSGNTIYF
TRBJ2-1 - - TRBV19 TGTGCCAGTAGCCCACTAGTTCCGCAATCAGGTGAGCAGTTCTTC CASSPLVPQSGEQFF
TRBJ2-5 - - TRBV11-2 TGTGCCAGCAGCCGGAGGGGGCGACTCGATCTGAACCAAGAGACCCAGTACTTC CASSRRGRLDLNQETQYF
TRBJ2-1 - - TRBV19 TGTGCCAGCAGGGGGGCCGGATGGAGACCTAATGAGCAGTTCTTC CASRGAGWRPNEQFF
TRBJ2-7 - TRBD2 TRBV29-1 TGCAGCGTTGACGAACGGGAGCGGGGGGGATCCTACGAGCAGTACTTC CSVDERERGGSYEQYF